A single sample is the source of the 28 T cell receptor beta chains below, sequenced in a study of blood T cell repertoires in COVID-19. Method: immunoSEQ multiplex PCR; TCRdb's copy keeps in-frame clones and lacks some. The table lists hundreds of thousands of clones, 90% to 95% of them singletons. Sequenced input: peripheral blood. These TCRs come from a man aged 55 to 69 with COVID-19, enrolled during active disease.

V is TRBV2 and J is TRBJ2-7; D possibly corresponds to TRBD2 (6 bases). The germline V gene has CDR1 SNHLY and CDR2 FYNNEI. The CDR3 length is 13 residues. The V and J ends lost 4 bases and 2 bases respectively, with 9 bases between them. In DNA form, the CDR3 reads TGTGCCAGCAGTGCACTAGCAACCTACGAGCAGTACTTC. This gives the protein CASSALATYEQYF.

The rearrangement uses TRBV19 and TRBJ1-2; a possible D gene is TRBD1 (5 bases). The CDR3 is 15 residues long. Looked up from germline, CDR1 is LNHDA and CDR2 is SQIVND (reference sequence). V lost 5 bases, J lost 7 bases, and 20 bases lay in between. The CDR3 bases are TGTGCCAGTAGTTCCCCGGGCAGGGAAGTGCGTGGCTACACCTTC. This sequence encodes CASSSPGREVRGYTF. Filled out from reference TRBV19 and TRBJ1-2, the complete variable domain reads DGGITQSPKYLFRKEGQNVTLSCEQNLNHDAMYWYRQDPGQGLRLIYYSQIVNDFQKGDIAEGYSVSREKKESFPLTVTSAQKNPTAFYLCASSSPGREVRGYTFGSGTRLTVV.

The V gene is TRBV9, the J gene TRBJ2-2; a possible D gene is TRBD2 (6 bases). The ends were cut back, 0 bases at V and 7 bases at J, with 13 bases in the middle. The V gene's germline CDR1 is SGDLS and CDR2 YYNGEE. The CDR3 is made up of 15 amino acids. DNA of the CDR3: TGTGCCAGCAGCGTAGAGCAGAGGGAGGACGGGGAGCTGTTTTTT. Protein sequence: CASSVEQREDGELFF.

Only a few counts were recorded for this clone. The chain's CDR3 is CATSTKTTGPGELFF. CDR3 in DNA: TGTGCCACCAGCACAAAAACCACAGGGCCCGGGGAGCTGTTTTTT. The J gene is TRBJ2-2, the V gene TRBV15; tentative D call: TRBD1 (6 bases). The CDR3 sequence is 15 residues long. Germline CDR1 is LNHNV and CDR2 is YYDKDF (reference sequence). Trimming shortened V by 4 bases and J by 6 bases, and 15 bases separated the two germline ends.

The genes are TRBV7-2 and TRBJ1-1, with 10 bases matching TRBD1. Germline V gene sequence: CDR1 SGHTA, CDR2 FQGNSA. V trimming: 0 bases; J trimming: 6 bases; junction bases outside the gene matches: 10. This CDR3 contains 17 residues. The CDR3 DNA follows: TGTGCCAGCAGCTTAGCCGGGGCACCGGGACAGGGGTCTGAAGCTTTCTTT. Amino acids: CASSLAGAPGQGSEAFF.

The chain recombines TRBV11-2 with TRBJ1-1, with TRBD1 matching 7 bases. V was pared by 5 bases and J by 0 bases, with 6 bases of the junction left unmatched. This CDR3 is 15 amino acids long. Germline V lookup: CDR1 SGHAT, CDR2 FQNNGV. The CDR3 DNA follows: TGTGCCAGCAGCGAGGGACAGATCATGAACACTGAAGCTTTCTTT. Its protein is CASSEGQIMNTEAFF.

V is TRBV13 and J is TRBJ2-5; D unclear. The CDR3 length is 15 residues. CDR1 is PRHDT, CDR2 FYEKMQ, per germline (reference sequence). Trimming left V 5 bases short and J 5 bases short, with 18 bases between. The CDR3 DNA reads as TGTGCCAGCAGCCTAAGAGGCCCAAACGGGGAGACCCAGTACTTC. It translates to CASSLRGPNGETQYF.

The chain employs TRBV2 and TRBJ2-2, with 7 bases lining up with TRBD1. The CDR3 is 16 residues long. Per germline, CDR1 SNHLY and CDR2 FYNNEI. With 6 bases clipped from V and 0 bases from J, the junction kept 7 bases outside the gene matches. The CDR3 is CASSRQGTANTGELFF. In nucleotides, the CDR3 is TGTGCCAGCAGCCGACAGGGTACCGCGAACACCGGGGAGCTGTTTTTT.

The genes are TRBV7-2 and TRBJ2-7; a weak D match, TRBD2 (6 bases). There are 14 residues in the CDR3. V dropped 5 bases and J dropped 0 bases, with 11 bases sitting between them. Looked up from germline, CDR1 is SGHTA and CDR2 is FQGNSA. The CDR3 DNA reads as TGTGCCAGCAGCGTGGGACTTTACTCCTACGAGCAGTACTTC. Translating it yields CASSVGLYSYEQYF.

The chain uses TRBV18 and TRBJ1-6; 8 bases align to TRBD1. Germline CDR1 reads KGHSH; CDR2 reads LQKENI. V trimming: 2 bases; J trimming: 3 bases; junction bases outside the gene matches: 12. This CDR3 contains 19 residues. CDR3 loop: CASSPNPPTGAFYNSPLHF. The DNA of the CDR3 is TGTGCCAGCTCACCAAATCCGCCGACAGGGGCTTTCTATAATTCACCCCTCCACTTT.

The chain combines TRBV9 with TRBJ2-2, with 9 positions matching TRBD2. Germline-derived CDR1 and CDR2 are SGDLS and YYNGEE. V lost 0 bases to trimming and J lost 3 bases; unmatched junction nucleotides: 3. This CDR3 is 16 amino acids long. The CDR3 DNA is TGTGCCAGCAGCGTAGAGGCGGGAGGGCACACCGGGGAGCTGTTTTTT. Translation: CASSVEAGGHTGELFF.

The chain has TRBV6-5 and TRBJ2-4; weak D call: TRBD2 (6 bases). Germline V gene lookup returns CDR1 MNHEY and CDR2 SVGAGI. V was trimmed by 8 bases and J by 0 bases, leaving 14 bases between them. CDR3 size: 15 residues. The CDR3 sequence: CASPPGRPAKNIQYF. For the CDR3, the DNA is TGTGCCAGCCCCCCAGGGAGGCCAGCCAAAAACATTCAGTACTTC.

This clone has just one count. The chain couples TRBV24-1 to TRBJ1-2, with TRBD1 identical over 7 bases. This CDR3 is 16 amino acids long. With 3 bases clipped from V and 3 bases from J, the junction kept 9 bases outside the gene matches. CDR1 KGHDR and CDR2 SFDVKD come from the germline V gene. The CDR3, as DNA: TGTGCCACCAGTGATGCTTCGACAGGGAAGGACTATGGCTACACCTTC. Translating it yields CATSDASTGKDYGYTF.

This chain links TRBV3-1 (or the pseudogene TRBV3-2) with TRBJ1-2; 7 bases line up with TRBD1. V shed 1 base and J 6 bases; nucleotides not matched to a gene: 2. CDR3 length: 13 residues. Germline V gene lookup returns CDR1 LGHDT and CDR2 YNNKEL (reference sequence). Here the CDR3 reads CASSQAGQDGYTF. CDR3 DNA sequence: TGTGCCAGCAGCCAAGCAGGACAGGATGGCTACACCTTC.

The V and J genes are TRBV4-2 and TRBJ1-1; D call uncertain. Germline V gene data show CDR1 as LGHNA and CDR2 as YNFKEQ. The CDR3 runs to 15 residues. V lost 1 base and J lost 7, with 16 bases in between. The CDR3 DNA reads as TGTGCCAGCAGCCAAGCCGTGCGCCAAGATCTTGAAGCTTTCTTT. Amino acids: CASSQAVRQDLEAFF.

The rearrangement links TRBV11-1 to TRBJ2-7, with D possibly being TRBD2 (5 bases). The CDR3 is 15 amino acids. Germline V CDR1 and CDR2: SGHAT, FQDESV (reference sequence). The ends were cut back, 2 bases at V and 4 bases at J, with 15 bases in the middle. Here the CDR3 DNA reads TGTGCCAGCAGCTTATCTGATCGGGGTCCTTACGAGCAGTACTTC. Amino acid sequence: CASSLSDRGPYEQYF. The variable domain in full, with the rest retrieved from reference TRBV11-1 and TRBJ2-7, is EAEVAQSPRYKITEKSQAVAFWCDPISGHATLYWYRQILGQGPELLVQFQDESVVDDSQLPKDRFSAERLKGVDSTLKIQPAELGDSAMYLCASSLSDRGPYEQYFGPGTRLTVT.

The chain joins TRBV30 to TRBJ2-1, with D possibly matching TRBD1 (5 bases). There are 15 residues in the CDR3. The ends were cut back, 1 base at V and 4 bases at J, with 14 bases in the middle. Germline V gene lookup returns CDR1 GTSNPN and CDR2 SVGIG (reference sequence). The DNA for the CDR3 is TGTGCCTGGAGTGACCTGGGGCATTCTTACAATGAGCAGTTCTTC. Its protein is CAWSDLGHSYNEQFF.

The V call is TRBV29-1, the J call TRBJ1-3; D unclear. Trimming stripped 6 bases from V and 0 bases from J, with 6 bases between. The CDR3 contains 12 residues. CDR1 is SQVTM and CDR2 is ANQGSEA in the germline V gene. The CDR3 DNA follows: TGCAGCGTCAGAAACTCTGGAAACACCATATATTTT. It encodes CSVRNSGNTIYF.

In nucleotides, the CDR3 is TGTGCCAGCAGCTTGACCCTAGCGGGAGGGGGTGAGACCCAGTACTTC. Amino acid sequence: CASSLTLAGGGETQYF. This rearrangement joins TRBV7-8 to TRBJ2-5; 12 nucleotides align to TRBD2. Germline assignment: CDR1 SGHVS and CDR2 FQNEAQ. CDR3 length equals 16 residues. The junction had 7 bases not matched to a gene; V was cut back by 3 bases and J by 5 bases.

Written as DNA, the CDR3 is TGCGCCAGCAGCCAAGAGGAGACAGGGGGCCCGAACACCGGGGAGCTGTTTTTT. As protein: CASSQEETGGPNTGELFF. This chain uses TRBV4-1 with TRBJ2-2; 10 nucleotides line up with TRBD1. This CDR3 comprises 18 residues. V lost 0 bases and J lost 0; bases outside the gene matches: 4. Germline V CDR1 and CDR2: MGHRA, YSYEKL.

The rearrangement links TRBV11-3 to TRBJ2-2; the match to TRBD2 covers 7 bases. This CDR3 is 13 amino acids long. Germline V CDR1 and CDR2: SGHNT, YENEEA. The V gene end was trimmed by 4 bases and the J gene end by 6 bases; junction bases not matched to a gene: 2. CDR3 in DNA: TGTGCCAGCAGCTGGACTAGGGCCGGGGAGCTGTTTTTT. Residues: CASSWTRAGELFF.

The genes are TRBV30 and TRBJ2-7, with TRBD1 matching 10 bases. CDR1 and CDR2 (germline): GTSNPN, SVGIG (reference sequence). With V trimmed by 0 bases and J by 3 bases, 5 bases remained unmatched. The CDR3 is made up of 15 amino acids. The chain's CDR3 is CAWSVPGQGLYEQYF. The CDR3 nucleotides read TGTGCCTGGAGTGTCCCGGGACAGGGGCTCTACGAGCAGTACTTC.

The rearrangement joins TRBV2 to TRBJ1-2, with 7 bases aligning to TRBD1. The germline V gene has CDR1 SNHLY and CDR2 FYNNEI. The CDR3 runs to 14 residues. V dropped 5 bases and J dropped 4; count of bases not matched to a gene: 7. The CDR3, as DNA: TGTGCCAGCAGTTCAGAGCCAGGGGGCTATGGCTACACCTTC. It encodes CASSSEPGGYGYTF.

This sequence joins TRBV1 and TRBJ1-4; the table's TRBD1 call for D was not verified on the DNA. TRBV1 is assigned pseudogene status. The length of the CDR3 is 16 residues. CDR3 coding DNA: TGCACCAGCAGCCAATGTCGGACAGCCATAAATGAAAAACTGTTTTTT. Protein: CTSSQCRTAINEKLFF.

The chain links TRBV11-1 to TRBJ2-3, with D unresolved. CDR3 length: 16 residues. In germline, CDR1 is SGHAT, CDR2 FQDESV (reference sequence). V dropped 3 bases and J dropped 0 bases, with 13 bases sitting between them. The CDR3 spells CASSFLTGYSTDTQYF. The DNA of the CDR3 is TGTGCCAGCAGCTTTCTAACCGGGTATAGCACAGATACGCAGTATTTT.

The chain couples TRBV6-1 to TRBJ2-1; 11 positions agree with TRBD2. CDR3 length equals 17 residues. Germline V lookup: CDR1 MNHNS, CDR2 SASEGT. The ends lost 4 bases at V and 3 bases at J; junction bases unmatched: 8. The CDR3, as DNA: TGTGCCAGCAGTGTACTAGCGGGAGTTCGTAGCTACAATGAGCAGTTCTTC. The encoded protein is CASSVLAGVRSYNEQFF.

This chain uses TRBV5-1 with TRBJ1-6; no clear D gene. The germline V gene encodes CDR1 SGHRS and CDR2 YFSETQ. V was clipped by 5 bases and J by 7 bases, with 13 bases between them. The CDR3 spans 14 residues. The CDR3 DNA reads as TGCGCCAGCAGTTCAGAGGGATTAAATTCACCCCTCCACTTT. Translated: CASSSEGLNSPLHF.

J is TRBJ2-3 and V is TRBV7-2, with 14 bases matching TRBD2. V lost 5 bases and J lost 4; bases outside the gene matches: 5. Germline-derived CDR1 and CDR2 are SGHTA and FQGNSA. The CDR3 contains 16 residues. The CDR3 DNA reads as TGTGCCAGCAGCCTTCGACTAGCGGGGGGGCCAGATACGCAGTATTTT. This translates into CASSLRLAGGPDTQYF. The full variable domain, in which reference TRBV7-2 and TRBJ2-3 provide the parts outside the CDR3, is GAGVSQSPSNKVTEKGKDVELRCDPISGHTALYWYRQSLGQGLEFLIYFQGNSAPDKSGLPSDRFSAERTGGSVSTLTIQRTQQEDSAVYLCASSLRLAGGPDTQYFGPGTRLTVL.